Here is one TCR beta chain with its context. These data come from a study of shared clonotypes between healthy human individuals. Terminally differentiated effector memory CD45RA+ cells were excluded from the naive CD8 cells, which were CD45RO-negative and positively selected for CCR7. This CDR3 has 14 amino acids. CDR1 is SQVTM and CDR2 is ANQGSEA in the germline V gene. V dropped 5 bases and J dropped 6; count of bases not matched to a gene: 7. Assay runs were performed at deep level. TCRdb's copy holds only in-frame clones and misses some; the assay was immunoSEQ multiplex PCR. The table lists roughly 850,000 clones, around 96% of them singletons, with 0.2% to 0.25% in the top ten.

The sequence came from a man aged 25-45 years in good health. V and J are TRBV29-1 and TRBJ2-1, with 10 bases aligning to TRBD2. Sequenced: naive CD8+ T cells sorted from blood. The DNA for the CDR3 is TGCAGCGTTTACAAGCGGGAGGGCCTCAATGAGCAGTTCTTC. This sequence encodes CSVYKREGLNEQFF.